This TCR delta chain is drawn from a study of gamma-delta chains in newborns, infants, children. Study-wide background: Microbial exposure reportedly drives polyclonal innate γδ T cell expansion after birth.

This clone is labeled as medium-sized. The sample carries other DNA sequences with the same CDR3. There are 15 residues in the CDR3. Germline CDR1 NSMFDY, CDR2 ISSIKDK. Trimming removed 0 bases from V and 0 bases from J, with 12 bases in between. TCRdb called clones anew from the reads with CATT. Of 4,500 or so delta-chain clones listed, about 3.5% are singletons. The receptor was isolated from a child who was a newborn, infant or young child, either healthy, febrile or measles-vaccinated (not recorded which). Sequenced material: blood. V usage is TRAV29/DV5 and J usage is TRDJ1; the D is unclear. Here the CDR3 reads CAASEGYSYTDKLIF. In nucleotides, the CDR3 is TGTGCAGCAAGCGAAGGGTACTCGTACACCGATAAACTCATCTTT.